Sequencing of this TCR beta chain was carried out in a study of T-cell reconstitution after alpha-beta-depleted transplantation in children. Study findings and constraints: Reports say that about two months after transplant, the alpha-beta T cells came out of several hundred graft clones that had expanded.

V was shortened by 6 bases and J by 5 bases, with 15 bases between the two germline ends. Looked up from germline, CDR1 is ENHRY and CDR2 is SYGVKD. This CDR3 region has 14 residues. This clonotype was seen repeatedly, ten times or more. Its antigen is unknown. Researchers prepared the TCRbeta library using unique molecular identifiers, the study reports. TCRdb fed the PCR reads into MiXCR, producing one record per CDR3 protein. Found here are about 400,000 distinct CDR3 sequences, around 16% of them singletons; the top ten hold under 30%. This clonotype was sampled from a boy under three years old who had a stem cell transplant for Wiskott-Aldrich syndrome, so the T cells may come from the graft donor. The chain recombines TRBV10-3 with TRBJ2-3, with D tentatively TRBD2 (6 bases). Sequencing was performed on PBMCs, mostly from graft donor cells, taken 360 days after TCRalphabeta/CD19-depleted stem cell transplant. In DNA form, the CDR3 reads TGTGCCATCAGGAAGACTAGTAACGAAGATACGCAGTATTTT. As protein: CAIRKTSNEDTQYF.